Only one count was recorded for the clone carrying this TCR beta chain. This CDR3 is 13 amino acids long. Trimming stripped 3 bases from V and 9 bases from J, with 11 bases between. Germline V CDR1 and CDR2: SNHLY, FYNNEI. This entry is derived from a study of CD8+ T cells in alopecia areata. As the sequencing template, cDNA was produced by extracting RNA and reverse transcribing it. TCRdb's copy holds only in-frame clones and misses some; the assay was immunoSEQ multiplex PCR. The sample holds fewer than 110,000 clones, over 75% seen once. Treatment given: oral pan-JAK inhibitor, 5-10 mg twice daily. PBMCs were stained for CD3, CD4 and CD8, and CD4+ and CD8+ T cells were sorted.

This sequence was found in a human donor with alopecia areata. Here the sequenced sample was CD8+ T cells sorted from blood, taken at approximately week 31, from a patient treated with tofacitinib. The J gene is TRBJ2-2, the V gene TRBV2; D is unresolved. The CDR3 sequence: CASSDPEQRELFF. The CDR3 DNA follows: TGTGCCAGCAGTGATCCTGAACAGCGGGAGCTGTTTTTT.